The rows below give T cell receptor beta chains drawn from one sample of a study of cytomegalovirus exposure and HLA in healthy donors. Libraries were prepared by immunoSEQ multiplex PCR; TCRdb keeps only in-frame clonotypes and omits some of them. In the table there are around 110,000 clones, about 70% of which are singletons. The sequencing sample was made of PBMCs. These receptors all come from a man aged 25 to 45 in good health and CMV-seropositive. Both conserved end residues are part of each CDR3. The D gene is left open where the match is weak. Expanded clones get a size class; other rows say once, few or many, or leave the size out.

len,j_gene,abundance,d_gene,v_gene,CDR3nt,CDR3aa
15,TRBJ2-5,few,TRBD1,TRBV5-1,TGCGCCAGCAGCAGGGACAGTCAGTACCAAGAGACCCAGTACTTC,CASSRDSQYQETQYF
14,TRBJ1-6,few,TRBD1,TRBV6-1,TGTGCCAGCAGTGTGGGACAGGGGAATTCACCCCTCCACTTT,CASSVGQGNSPLHF
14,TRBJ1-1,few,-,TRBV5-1,TGCGCCAGCAGCTTGGAACTACAGGGTACTGAAGCTTTCTTT,CASSLELQGTEAFF
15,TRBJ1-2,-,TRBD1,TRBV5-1,TGCGCCAGCAGCTTGGCCCAACAGGGGGCAAGGGGCTACACCTTC,CASSLAQQGARGYTF
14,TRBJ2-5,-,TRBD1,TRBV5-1,TGCGCCAGCAGCAAGGGACAGGGTCAAGAGACCCAGTACTTC,CASSKGQGQETQYF
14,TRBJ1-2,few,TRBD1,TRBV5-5,TGTGCCAGCAGCTTCGGGACAGGGTCCTATGGCTACACCTTC,CASSFGTGSYGYTF
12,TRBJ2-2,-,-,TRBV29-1,TGCAGCGTTGATCGTGACACCGGGGAGCTGTTTTTT,CSVDRDTGELFF
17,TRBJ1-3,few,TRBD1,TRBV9,TGTGCCAGCAGCGAGATACGACAGGGAGGCGGTGGAAACACCATATATTTT,CASSEIRQGGGGNTIYF
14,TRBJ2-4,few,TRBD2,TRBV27,TGTGCCAGCAGCCTCCAAGCGGGGGCTAACATTCAGTACTTC,CASSLQAGANIQYF
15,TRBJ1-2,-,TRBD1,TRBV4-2,TGTGCCAGCAGCCAACCCGGGACAGGGGACTATGGCTACACCTTC,CASSQPGTGDYGYTF
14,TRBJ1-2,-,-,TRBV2,TGTGCCAGCAGTGAAGCCACAGGCGGCTATGGCTACACCTTC,CASSEATGGYGYTF